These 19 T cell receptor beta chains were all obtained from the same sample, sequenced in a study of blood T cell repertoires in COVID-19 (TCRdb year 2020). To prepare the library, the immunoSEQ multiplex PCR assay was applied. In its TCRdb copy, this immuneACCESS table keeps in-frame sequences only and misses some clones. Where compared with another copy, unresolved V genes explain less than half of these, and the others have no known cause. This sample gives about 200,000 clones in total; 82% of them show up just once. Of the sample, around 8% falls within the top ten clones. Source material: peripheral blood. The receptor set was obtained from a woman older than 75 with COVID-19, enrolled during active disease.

CDR3 region: CASSRNRASTDTQYF. The CDR3 nucleotides are TGTGCCAGCAGCCGAAACAGGGCTAGCACAGATACGCAGTATTTT. This chain uses TRBV7-3 with TRBJ2-3; perhaps TRBD1 as D (6 bases). The CDR3 loop spans 15 amino acids. Germline values: CDR1 SGHTA, CDR2 FQGTGA. V lost 5 bases and J 0 bases, leaving 12 bases between the germline ends.

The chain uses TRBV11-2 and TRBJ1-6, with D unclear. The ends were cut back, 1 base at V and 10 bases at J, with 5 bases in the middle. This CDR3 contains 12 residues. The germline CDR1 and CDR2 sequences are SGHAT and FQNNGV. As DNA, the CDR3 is TGTGCCAGCAGCTTAGGTCAGTCACCCCTCCACTTT. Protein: CASSLGQSPLHF.

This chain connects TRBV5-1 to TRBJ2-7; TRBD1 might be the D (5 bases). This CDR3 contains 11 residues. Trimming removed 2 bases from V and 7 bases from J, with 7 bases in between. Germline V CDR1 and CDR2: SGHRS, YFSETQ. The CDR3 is CASSFNREQYF. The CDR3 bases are TGCGCCAGCAGCTTTAACAGGGAGCAGTACTTC.

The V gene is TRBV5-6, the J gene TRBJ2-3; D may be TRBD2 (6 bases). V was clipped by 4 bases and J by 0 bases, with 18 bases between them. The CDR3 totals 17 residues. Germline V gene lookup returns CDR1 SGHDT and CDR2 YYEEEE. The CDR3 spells CASSPALGTASTDTQYF. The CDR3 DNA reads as TGTGCCAGCAGCCCGGCCCTGGGGACTGCTAGCACAGATACGCAGTATTTT.

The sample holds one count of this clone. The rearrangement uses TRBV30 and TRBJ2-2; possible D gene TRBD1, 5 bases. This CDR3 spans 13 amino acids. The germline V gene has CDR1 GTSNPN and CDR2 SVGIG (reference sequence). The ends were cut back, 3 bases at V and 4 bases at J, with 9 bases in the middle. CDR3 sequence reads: CAWSRQFTGELFF. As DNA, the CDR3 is TGTGCCTGGAGCCGACAGTTCACCGGGGAGCTGTTTTTT.

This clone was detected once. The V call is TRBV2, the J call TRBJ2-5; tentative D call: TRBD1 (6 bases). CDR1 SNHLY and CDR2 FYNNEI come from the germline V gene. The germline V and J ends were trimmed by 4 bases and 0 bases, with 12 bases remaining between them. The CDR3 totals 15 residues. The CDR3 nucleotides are TGTGCCAGCAGTGGCCCCGGGACACACCAAGAGACCCAGTACTTC. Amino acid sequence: CASSGPGTHQETQYF. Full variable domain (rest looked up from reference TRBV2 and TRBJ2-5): EPEVTQTPSHQVTQMGQEVILRCVPISNHLYFYWYRQILGQKVEFLVSFYNNEISEKSEIFDDQFSVERPDGSNFTLKIRSTKLEDSAMYFCASSGPGTHQETQYFGPGTRLLVL.

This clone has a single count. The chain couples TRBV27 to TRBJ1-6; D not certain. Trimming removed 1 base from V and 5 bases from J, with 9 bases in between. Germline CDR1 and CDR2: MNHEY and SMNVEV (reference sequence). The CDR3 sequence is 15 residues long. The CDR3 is CASSLFQLDNSPLHF. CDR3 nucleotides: TGTGCCAGCAGTTTATTCCAACTTGATAATTCACCCCTCCACTTT.

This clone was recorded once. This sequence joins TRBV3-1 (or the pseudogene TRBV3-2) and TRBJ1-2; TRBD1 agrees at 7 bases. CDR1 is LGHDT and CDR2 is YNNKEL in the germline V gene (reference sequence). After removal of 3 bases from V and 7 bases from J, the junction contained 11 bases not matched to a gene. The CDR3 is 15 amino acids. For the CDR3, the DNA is TGTGCCAGCAGCCAGAAAAGGACAGGCTCGGGTGGCTACACCTTC. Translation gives CASSQKRTGSGGYTF.

Written as DNA, the CDR3 is TGTGCCAGCAGCTCGGGACTGCGAAGCACAGATACGCAGTATTTT. Protein: CASSSGLRSTDTQYF. The rearrangement uses TRBV7-3 and TRBJ2-3; D is perhaps TRBD2 (6 bases). This CDR3 region has 15 residues. The germline gives CDR1 SGHTA, CDR2 FQGTGA. V was cut by 4 bases and J by 0 bases, with 11 bases left in between.

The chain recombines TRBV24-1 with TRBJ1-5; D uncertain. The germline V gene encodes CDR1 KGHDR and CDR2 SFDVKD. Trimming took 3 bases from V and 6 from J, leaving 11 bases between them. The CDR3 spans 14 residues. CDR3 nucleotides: TGTGCCACCAGTGATCCAGCATCAGGTCAGCCCCAGCATTTT. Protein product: CATSDPASGQPQHF.

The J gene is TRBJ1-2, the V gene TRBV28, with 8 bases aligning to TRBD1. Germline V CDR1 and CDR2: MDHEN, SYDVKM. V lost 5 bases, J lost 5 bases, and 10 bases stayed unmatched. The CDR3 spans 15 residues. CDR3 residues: CASSPSGQGLYGYTF. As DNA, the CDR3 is TGTGCCAGCAGTCCCTCAGGACAGGGACTTTATGGCTACACCTTC.

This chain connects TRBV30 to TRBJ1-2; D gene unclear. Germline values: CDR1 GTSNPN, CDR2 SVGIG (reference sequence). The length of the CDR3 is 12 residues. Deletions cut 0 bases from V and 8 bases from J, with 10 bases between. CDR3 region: CAWSVRSRGYTF. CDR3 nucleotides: TGTGCCTGGAGTGTACGGAGCCGGGGCTACACCTTC.

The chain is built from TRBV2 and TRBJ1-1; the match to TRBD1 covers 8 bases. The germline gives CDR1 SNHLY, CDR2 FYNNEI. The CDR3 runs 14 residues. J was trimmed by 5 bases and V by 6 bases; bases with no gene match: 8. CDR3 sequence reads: CASRDGQGGTEAFF. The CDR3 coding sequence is TGTGCCAGCAGGGACGGACAGGGCGGTACTGAAGCTTTCTTT.

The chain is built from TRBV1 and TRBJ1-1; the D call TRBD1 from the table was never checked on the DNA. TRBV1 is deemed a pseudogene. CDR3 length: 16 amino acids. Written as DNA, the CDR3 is TGCACCAGCAGCCAAGACACTCGTACAGGGTCATTCAGGGCTTTCTTT. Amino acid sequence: CTSSQDTRTGSFRAFF.

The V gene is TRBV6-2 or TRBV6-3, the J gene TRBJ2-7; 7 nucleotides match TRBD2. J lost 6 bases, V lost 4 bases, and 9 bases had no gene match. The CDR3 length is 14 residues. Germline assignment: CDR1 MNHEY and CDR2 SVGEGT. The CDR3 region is CASSSPGLPIEQYF. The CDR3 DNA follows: TGTGCCAGCAGTTCCCCGGGACTACCAATCGAGCAGTACTTC.

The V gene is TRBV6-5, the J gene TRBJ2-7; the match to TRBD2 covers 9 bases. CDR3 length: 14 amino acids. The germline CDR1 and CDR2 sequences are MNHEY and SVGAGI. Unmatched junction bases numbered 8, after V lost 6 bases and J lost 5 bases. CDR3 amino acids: CASSFSGSNDEQYF. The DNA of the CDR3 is TGTGCCAGCAGCTTTAGCGGGAGCAACGACGAGCAGTACTTC.

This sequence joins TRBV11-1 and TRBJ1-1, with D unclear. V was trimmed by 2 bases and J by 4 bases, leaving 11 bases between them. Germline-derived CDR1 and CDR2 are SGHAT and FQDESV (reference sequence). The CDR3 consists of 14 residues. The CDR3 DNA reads TGTGCCAGCAGCTTAAGCCAGACGGGCACTGAAGCTTTCTTT. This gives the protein CASSLSQTGTEAFF.

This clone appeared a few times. The CDR3 DNA is TGTGCCTGGAGGCTAGCGGGAGGAAACCCCAATGAGCAGTTCTTC. This codes for CAWRLAGGNPNEQFF. This chain links TRBV30 with TRBJ2-1; 11 bases fit TRBD2. The CDR3 totals 15 residues. The germline V gene encodes CDR1 GTSNPN and CDR2 SVGIG (reference sequence). J lost 6 bases, V lost 3 bases, and 7 bases had no gene match.

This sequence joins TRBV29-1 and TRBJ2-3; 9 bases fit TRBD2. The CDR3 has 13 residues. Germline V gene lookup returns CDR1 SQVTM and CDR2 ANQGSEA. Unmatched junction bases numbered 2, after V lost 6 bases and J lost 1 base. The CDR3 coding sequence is TGCAGCGTATTAGCGGGGGGCACAGATACGCAGTATTTT. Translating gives CSVLAGGTDTQYF.